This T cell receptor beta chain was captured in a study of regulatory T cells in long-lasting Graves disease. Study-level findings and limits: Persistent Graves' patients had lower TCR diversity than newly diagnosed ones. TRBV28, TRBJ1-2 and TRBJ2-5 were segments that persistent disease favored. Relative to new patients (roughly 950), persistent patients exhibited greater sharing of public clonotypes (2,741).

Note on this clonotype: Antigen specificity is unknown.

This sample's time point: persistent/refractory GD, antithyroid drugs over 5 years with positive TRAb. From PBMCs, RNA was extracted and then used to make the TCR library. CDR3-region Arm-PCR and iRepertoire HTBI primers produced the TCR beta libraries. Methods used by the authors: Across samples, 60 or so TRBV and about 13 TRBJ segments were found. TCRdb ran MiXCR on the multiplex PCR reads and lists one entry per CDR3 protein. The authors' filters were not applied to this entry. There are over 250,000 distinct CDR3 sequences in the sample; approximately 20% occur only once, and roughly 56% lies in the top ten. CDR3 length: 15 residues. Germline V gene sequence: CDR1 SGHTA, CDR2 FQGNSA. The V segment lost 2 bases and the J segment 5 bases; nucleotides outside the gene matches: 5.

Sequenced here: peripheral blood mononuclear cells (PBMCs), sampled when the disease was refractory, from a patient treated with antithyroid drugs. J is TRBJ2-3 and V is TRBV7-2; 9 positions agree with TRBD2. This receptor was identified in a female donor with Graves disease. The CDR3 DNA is TGTGCCAGCAGCTTAACCTCTAGCGGGATAGATACGCAGTATTTT. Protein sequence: CASSLTSSGIDTQYF.